The TCR beta chain described here comes from a study of T cell responses to AZD1222 COVID-19 vaccine. Study findings and constraints: Donors were chiefly white British, with a greater number of females, and clonal diversity was perhaps underestimated. Spike regions recognized by vaccine-associated CD4 TCRs spanned the protein, led by 160-218 and 743-854. Seropositivity was recorded at baseline in only 6 or 7 AZD1222 recipients.

Germline V gene data show CDR1 as SGHNT and CDR2 as YENEEA. This CDR3 has 18 amino acids. V was clipped by 1 base and J by 2 bases; unmatched bases: 13. Of note for this clone: The antigen remains unidentified.

Only in-frame clones appear in the TCRdb table, and some are missing; sequencing was by immunoSEQ multiplex PCR. This sample has more than 150,000 clones, with about 90% found just once. Source: peripheral blood, taken on day 0 of AZD1222 vaccination. The rearrangement uses TRBV11-3 and TRBJ2-5; TRBD2 aligns across 7 bases. The clonotype originates from an adult in good health. The CDR3 region has the DNA TGTGCCAGCAGCTTAGGAAAGTCGGCTAGCGGCCCTCAAGAGACCCAGTACTTC. It encodes CASSLGKSASGPQETQYF.